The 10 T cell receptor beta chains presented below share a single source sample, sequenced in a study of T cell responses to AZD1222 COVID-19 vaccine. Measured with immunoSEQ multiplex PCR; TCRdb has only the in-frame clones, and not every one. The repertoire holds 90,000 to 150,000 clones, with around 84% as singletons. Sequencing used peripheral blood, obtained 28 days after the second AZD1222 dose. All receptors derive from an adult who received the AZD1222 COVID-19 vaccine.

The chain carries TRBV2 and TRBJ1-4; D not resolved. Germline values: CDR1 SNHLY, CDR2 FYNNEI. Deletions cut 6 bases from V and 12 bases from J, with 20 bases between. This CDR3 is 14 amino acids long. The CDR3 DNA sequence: TGTGCCAGCAGGCGGACGTCACAAGGAGACGAACTGTTTTTT. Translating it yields CASRRTSQGDELFF.

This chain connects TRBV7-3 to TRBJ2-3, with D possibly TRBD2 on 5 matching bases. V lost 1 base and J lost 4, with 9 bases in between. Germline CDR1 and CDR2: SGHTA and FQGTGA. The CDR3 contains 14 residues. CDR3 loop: CASSLNGGSDTQYF. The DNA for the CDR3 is TGTGCCAGCAGCTTAAATGGAGGCTCAGATACGCAGTATTTT.

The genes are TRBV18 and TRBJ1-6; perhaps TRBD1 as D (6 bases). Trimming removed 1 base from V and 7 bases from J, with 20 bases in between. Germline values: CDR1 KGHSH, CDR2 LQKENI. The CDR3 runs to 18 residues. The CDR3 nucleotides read TGTGCCAGCTCACCACATAGGTTGACAGGCCTTCAAAATTCACCCCTCCACTTT. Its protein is CASSPHRLTGLQNSPLHF.

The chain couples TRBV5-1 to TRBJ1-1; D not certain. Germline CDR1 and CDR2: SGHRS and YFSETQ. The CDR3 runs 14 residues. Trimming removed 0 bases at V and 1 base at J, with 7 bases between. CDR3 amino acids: CASSLGAGNTEAFF. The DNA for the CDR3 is TGCGCCAGCAGCTTGGGGGCGGGGAACACTGAAGCTTTCTTT.

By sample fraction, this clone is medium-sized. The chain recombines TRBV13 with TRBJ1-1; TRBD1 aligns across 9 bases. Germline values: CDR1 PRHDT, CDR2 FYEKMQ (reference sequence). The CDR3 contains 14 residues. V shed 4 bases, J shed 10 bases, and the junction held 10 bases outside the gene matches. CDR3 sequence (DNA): TGTGCCAGCAGCTCCGGGACAGGGAAACATGTAGCTTTCTTT. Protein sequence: CASSSGTGKHVAFF.

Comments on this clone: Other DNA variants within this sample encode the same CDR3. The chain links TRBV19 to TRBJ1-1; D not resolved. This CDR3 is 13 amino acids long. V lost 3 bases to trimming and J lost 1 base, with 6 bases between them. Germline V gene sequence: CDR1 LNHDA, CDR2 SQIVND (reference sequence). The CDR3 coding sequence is TGTGCCAGTAGTATTAACAGGAACACTGAAGCTTTCTTT. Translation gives CASSINRNTEAFF.

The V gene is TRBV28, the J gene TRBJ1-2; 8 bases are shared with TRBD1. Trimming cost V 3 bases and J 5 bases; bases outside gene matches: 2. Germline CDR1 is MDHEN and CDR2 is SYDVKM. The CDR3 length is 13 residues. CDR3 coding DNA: TGTGCCAGCAGTTTTGGACAGGGATATGGCTACACCTTC. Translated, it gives CASSFGQGYGYTF.

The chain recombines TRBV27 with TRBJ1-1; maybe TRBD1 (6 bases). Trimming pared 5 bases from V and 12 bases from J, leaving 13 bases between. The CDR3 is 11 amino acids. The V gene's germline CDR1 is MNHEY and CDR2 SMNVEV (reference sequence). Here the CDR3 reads CASSTDRVTFF. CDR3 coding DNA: TGTGCCAGCAGTACGGACAGAGTTACTTTCTTT.

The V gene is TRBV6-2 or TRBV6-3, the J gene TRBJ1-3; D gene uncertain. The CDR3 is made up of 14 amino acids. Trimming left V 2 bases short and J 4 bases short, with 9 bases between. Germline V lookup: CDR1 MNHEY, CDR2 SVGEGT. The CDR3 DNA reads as TGTGCCAGCAGTTACGCAGCCCCGGGAAACACCATATATTTT. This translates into CASSYAAPGNTIYF.

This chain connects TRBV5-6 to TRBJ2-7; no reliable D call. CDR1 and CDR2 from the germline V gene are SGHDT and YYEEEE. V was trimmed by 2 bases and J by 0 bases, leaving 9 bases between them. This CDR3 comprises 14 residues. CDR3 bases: TGTGCCAGCAGCTTTTCATGGGACTCCTACGAGCAGTACTTC. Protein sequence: CASSFSWDSYEQYF.